This T cell receptor (beta chain) was found in a study of regulatory T cells in long-lasting Graves disease. Trimming removed 10 bases from V and 5 bases from J; junction bases left unmatched: 6. The CDR3 length is 14 residues. Overall study results and limits: Persistent disease was associated with favored TRBV28 usage and with favored use of TRBJ1-2 and TRBJ2-5.

Stated time point: newly diagnosed GD, antithyroid drugs for less than 3 months. Following extraction of RNA from PBMCs, that RNA was used to make the TCR library. CDR3 regions were amplified by Arm-PCR using iRepertoire HTBI primers to build TCR beta libraries. A single record per CDR3 protein comes from TCRdb applying MiXCR to the multiplex PCR reads. The data show 400,000 to 450,000 distinct CDR3 sequences, about a sixth seen once. Of note for this clonotype: What it binds is not known.

These data also featured in a second study, about T cells in Graves' hyperthyroidism and ophthalmopathy. That work states: Stable Graves' hyperthyroidism denoted no ophthalmopathy progression over 18 months.

The input for sequencing was peripheral blood mononuclear cells (PBMCs), taken at new diagnosis, from a patient treated with antithyroid drugs. The genes are TRBV12-3 or TRBV12-4 and TRBJ2-2; 11 bases are shared with TRBD2. The source is a woman aged 30 to 39 with Graves disease. In nucleotides, the CDR3 is TGTGCCACCACTCGGACTAGCGGGACCGGGGAGCTGTTTTTT. Translated, it gives CATTRTSGTGELFF.